This TCR beta chain was sequenced for a study of tumor-infiltrating lymphocytes in oesophageal squamous cell carcinoma. The V and J ends lost 0 bases and 5 bases respectively, with 7 bases between them. The CDR3 loop spans 13 amino acids. Germline CDR1 and CDR2: MNHNY and SVGAGI (reference sequence). This clonotype was observed at least ten times. TCRdb reanalysed the PCR reads using MiXCR and keeps one entry per CDR3 protein. Of about 6,600 distinct CDR3 sequences detected, roughly 14% appear once; the ten largest clones hold about 13%. This sequence joins TRBV6-6 and TRBJ1-1, with no clear D. The clonotype originates from a male donor with esophageal squamous cell carcinoma. The sample consisted of blood. The DNA for the CDR3 is TGTGCCAGCAGTTACTCATGGGTTACTGAAGCTTTCTTT. It is translated as CASSYSWVTEAFF.